This TCR beta chain was documented in a study of cytomegalovirus exposure and HLA in healthy donors. General study results and limits: In vitro data verified three CMV-associated chains as specific for CMV antigens.

This table comes from immunoSEQ multiplex PCR, and its TCRdb copy is limited to in-frame clones, with some not included. The sample carries about 44,000 clones, more than 85% recorded once. Donors were drawn from the approximately 120-subject validation cohort, separate from the 666-subject first cohort. Concerning this clone: The antigen remains unidentified.

Trimming cost V 11 bases and J 1 base, with 19 bases left between them. Germline loops: CDR1 MNHNS, CDR2 SASEGT. There are 15 residues in the CDR3. The chain is built from TRBV6-1 and TRBJ2-3, with D maybe TRBD1 (5 bases). Sequencing input: PBMCs. This TCR was recovered from a young woman in good health and CMV-seronegative. The CDR3 nucleotides are TGTGCCGCTCGAAGGGGCTCTACTCGCACAGATACGCAGTATTTT. It specifies CAARRGSTRTDTQYF.